The 10 T cell receptor beta chains reported below all come from one sample, sequenced in a study of beta chain features in type 1 diabetes. Reverse transcribing all isolated RNA meant expressed TCRB transcripts were sequenced. Sequenced by immunoSEQ multiplex PCR; TCRdb stores in-frame clones only, minus some. Of approximately 340,000 clones in the sample, roughly 15% are singletons; the top ten hold approximately 0.02%. The sample taken for sequencing was naive CD4+ T cells from blood. Receptors were obtained from a woman aged 18-35 years in good health.

In this sample, this clone turned up a few times. The CDR3 is CSVGHLNTEAFF. The CDR3 DNA follows: TGCAGCGTTGGACACCTGAACACTGAAGCTTTCTTT. V gene TRBV29-1 combines with J gene TRBJ1-1; D not resolved. The germline gives CDR1 SQVTM, CDR2 ANQGSEA. V dropped 4 bases and J dropped 0 bases, with 6 bases sitting between them. CDR3 length: 12 amino acids. The variable domain in full, with the rest retrieved from reference TRBV29-1 and TRBJ1-1, is SAVISQKPSRDICQRGTSLTIQCQVDSQVTMMFWYRQQPGQSLTLIATANQGSEATYESGFVIDKFPISRPNLTFSTLTVSNMSPEDSSIYLCSVGHLNTEAFFGQGTRLTVV.

This clone was counted a few times. Here the CDR3 DNA reads TGTGCCAGCTCACCCCCGGGACAGGAACTGCATGGCTACACCTTC. Its protein is CASSPPGQELHGYTF. The rearrangement joins TRBV18 to TRBJ1-2; 8 bases agree with TRBD1. V dropped 3 bases and J dropped 6; count of bases not matched to a gene: 9. Germline-derived CDR1 and CDR2 are KGHSH and LQKENI. This CDR3 has 15 residues.

This clone was counted between two and nine times. The chain has TRBV5-1 and TRBJ2-6, with no clear D. Germline assignment: CDR1 SGHRS and CDR2 YFSETQ. Trimming shortened V by 0 bases and J by 0 bases, and 10 bases separated the two germline ends. CDR3 length: 17 residues. The CDR3 reads CASSLAVKSSGANVLTF. The CDR3 DNA sequence: TGCGCCAGCAGCTTGGCCGTGAAGAGCTCTGGGGCCAACGTCCTGACTTTC.

The rearrangement uses TRBV28 and TRBJ2-7; a possible D gene is TRBD2 (6 bases). Germline V gene sequence: CDR1 MDHEN, CDR2 SYDVKM. V lost 5 bases and J lost 5, with 16 bases in between. This CDR3 contains 14 residues. In nucleotides, the CDR3 is TGTGCCAGCAGTCCTCCGGGACTGAGGGACGAGCAGTACTTC. Translated: CASSPPGLRDEQYF.

This chain joins TRBV9 and TRBJ2-1; 14 bases map to TRBD2. The junction had 7 bases not matched to a gene; V was cut back by 2 bases and J by 9 bases. CDR3 length: 16 residues. CDR1 and CDR2 (germline): SGDLS, YYNGEE. CDR3 DNA sequence: TGTGCCAGCAGCGTTAGACTAGCGGGAGGGCTCGGTGAGCAGTTCTTC. It translates to CASSVRLAGGLGEQFF.

This clone was seen only a few times. The rearrangement joins TRBV27 to TRBJ2-7, with 7 bases that match TRBD1. The V and J ends lost 6 bases and 4 bases, in that order; junction bases with no gene match: 12. The length of the CDR3 is 15 residues. Germline assignment: CDR1 MNHEY and CDR2 SMNVEV (reference sequence). CDR3 sequence: CASRTTGIDLYEQYF. The CDR3, as DNA: TGTGCCAGCAGAACGACAGGGATAGACCTTTACGAGCAGTACTTC.

This clone was seen a handful of times. This chain connects TRBV15 to TRBJ2-3; D gene unclear. This CDR3 contains 14 residues. V was trimmed by 0 bases and J by 4 bases, leaving 8 bases between them. Germline V gene lookup returns CDR1 LNHNV and CDR2 YYDKDF (reference sequence). CDR3 loop: CATSRDPSPDTQYF. Written as DNA, the CDR3 is TGTGCCACCAGCAGAGATCCGTCCCCAGATACGCAGTATTTT.

The gene calls are TRBV10-3 and TRBJ2-1; D unclear. Trimming stripped 2 bases from V and 6 bases from J, with 8 bases between. Per germline, CDR1 ENHRY and CDR2 SYGVKD. The CDR3 spans 13 residues. The CDR3 DNA follows: TGTGCCATCAGTGAGGGTCGAGTCAATGAGCAGTTCTTC. Amino acids: CAISEGRVNEQFF.

This clone has just one count. The chain joins TRBV28 to TRBJ1-5, with TRBD1 identical over 9 bases. CDR1 and CDR2 from the germline V gene are MDHEN and SYDVKM. Germline trimming cut 8 bases from V and 3 bases from J; bases unmatched to any gene: 8. The CDR3 totals 15 residues. The CDR3 DNA reads as TGTGCCAGCGGGGGGACAGGGATCACCAATCAGCCCCAGCATTTT. It is translated as CASGGTGITNQPQHF.

This clone was seen a handful of times. This chain links TRBV18 with TRBJ1-5; D not resolved. The V gene lost 5 bases and the J gene lost 2 bases, with 10 bases spanning the gap. Germline assignment: CDR1 KGHSH and CDR2 LQKENI. The CDR3 has 14 residues. DNA of the CDR3: TGTGCCAGCTCATTAAGTTCGGGCAATCAGCCCCAGCATTTT. This codes for CASSLSSGNQPQHF.